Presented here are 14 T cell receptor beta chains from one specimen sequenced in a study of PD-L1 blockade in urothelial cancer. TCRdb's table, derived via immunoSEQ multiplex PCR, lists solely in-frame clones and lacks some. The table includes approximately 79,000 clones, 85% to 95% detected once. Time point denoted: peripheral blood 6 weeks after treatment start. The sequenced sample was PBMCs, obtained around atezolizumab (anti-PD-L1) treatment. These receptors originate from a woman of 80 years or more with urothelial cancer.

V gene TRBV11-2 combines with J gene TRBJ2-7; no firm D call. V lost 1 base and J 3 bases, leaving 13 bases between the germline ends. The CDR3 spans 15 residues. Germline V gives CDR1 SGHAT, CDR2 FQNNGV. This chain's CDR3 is CASSLVDTTNYEQYF. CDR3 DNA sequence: TGTGCCAGCAGCTTAGTGGATACTACCAACTACGAGCAGTACTTC.

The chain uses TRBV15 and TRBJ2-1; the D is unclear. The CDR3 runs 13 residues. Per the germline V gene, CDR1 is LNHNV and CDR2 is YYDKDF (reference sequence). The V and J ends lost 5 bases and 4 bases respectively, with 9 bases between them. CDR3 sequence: CATSDDNYNEQFF. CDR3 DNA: TGTGCCACCAGCGACGACAATTACAATGAGCAGTTCTTC.

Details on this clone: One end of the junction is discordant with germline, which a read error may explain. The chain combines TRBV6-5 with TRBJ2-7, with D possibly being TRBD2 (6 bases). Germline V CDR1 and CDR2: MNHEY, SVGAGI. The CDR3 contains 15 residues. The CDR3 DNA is TGTGCCAGCACCCCCGGGGACTCCTTTCCCTATGAGCAGTACTTC. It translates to CASTPGDSFPYEQYF.

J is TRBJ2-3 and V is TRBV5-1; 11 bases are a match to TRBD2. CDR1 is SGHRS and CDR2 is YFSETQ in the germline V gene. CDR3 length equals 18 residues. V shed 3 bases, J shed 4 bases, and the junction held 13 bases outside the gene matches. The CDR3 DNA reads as TGCGCCAGCAGCTCGCTGGGGATAGCGGGAGGGCCATCAGATACGCAGTATTTT. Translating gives CASSSLGIAGGPSDTQYF.

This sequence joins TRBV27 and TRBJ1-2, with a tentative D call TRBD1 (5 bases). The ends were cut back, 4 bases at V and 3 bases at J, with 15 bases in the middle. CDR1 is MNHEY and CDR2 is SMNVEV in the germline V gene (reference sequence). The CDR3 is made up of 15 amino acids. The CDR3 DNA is TGTGCCAGCAGTTCAGATGGGGGGTCTCACTATGGCTACACCTTC. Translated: CASSSDGGSHYGYTF.

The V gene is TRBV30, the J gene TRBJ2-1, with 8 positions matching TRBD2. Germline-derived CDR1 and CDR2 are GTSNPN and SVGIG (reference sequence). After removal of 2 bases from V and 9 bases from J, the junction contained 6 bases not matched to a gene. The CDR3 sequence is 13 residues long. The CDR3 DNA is TGTGCCTGGAGTAATAGCGGGATGGGTGAGCAGTTCTTC. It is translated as CAWSNSGMGEQFF.

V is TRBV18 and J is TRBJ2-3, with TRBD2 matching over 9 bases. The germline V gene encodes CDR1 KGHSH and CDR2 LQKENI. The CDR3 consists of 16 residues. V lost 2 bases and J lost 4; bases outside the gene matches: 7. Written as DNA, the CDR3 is TGTGCCAGCTCACCATCCGCAGCGGGGGGCCCAGATACGCAGTATTTT. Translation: CASSPSAAGGPDTQYF.

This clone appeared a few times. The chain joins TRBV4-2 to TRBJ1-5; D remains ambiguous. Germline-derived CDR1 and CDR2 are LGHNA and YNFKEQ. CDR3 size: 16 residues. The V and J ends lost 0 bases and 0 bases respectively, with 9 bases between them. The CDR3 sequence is CASSQDRGYSNQPQHF. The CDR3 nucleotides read TGTGCCAGCAGCCAAGATCGAGGGTATAGCAATCAGCCCCAGCATTTT.

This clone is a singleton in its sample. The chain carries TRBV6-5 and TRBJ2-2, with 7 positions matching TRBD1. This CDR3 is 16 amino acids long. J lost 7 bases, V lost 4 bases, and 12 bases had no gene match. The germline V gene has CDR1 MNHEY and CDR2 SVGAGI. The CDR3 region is CASSSLTGTVGGELFF. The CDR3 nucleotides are TGTGCCAGCAGTTCCCTGACCGGGACAGTTGGCGGGGAGCTGTTTTTT.

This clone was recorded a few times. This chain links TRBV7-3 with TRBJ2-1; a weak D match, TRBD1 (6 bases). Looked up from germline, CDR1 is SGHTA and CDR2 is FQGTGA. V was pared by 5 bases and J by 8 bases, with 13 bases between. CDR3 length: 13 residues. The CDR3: CASSLTGYDEQFF. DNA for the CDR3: TGTGCCAGCAGCCTCACAGGGTATGATGAGCAGTTCTTC.

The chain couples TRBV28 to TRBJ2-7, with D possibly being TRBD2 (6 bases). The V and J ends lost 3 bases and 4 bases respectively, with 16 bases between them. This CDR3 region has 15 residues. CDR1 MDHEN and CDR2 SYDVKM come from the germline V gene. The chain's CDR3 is CASSLGGGVIYEQYF. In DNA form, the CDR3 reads TGTGCCAGCAGTTTGGGCGGAGGGGTGATTTACGAGCAGTACTTC.

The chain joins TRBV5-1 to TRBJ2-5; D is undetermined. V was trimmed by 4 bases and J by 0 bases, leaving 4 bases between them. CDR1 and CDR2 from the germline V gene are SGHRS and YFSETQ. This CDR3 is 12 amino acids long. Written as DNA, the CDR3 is TGCGCCAGCAGCCCAGACCAAGAGACCCAGTACTTC. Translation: CASSPDQETQYF.

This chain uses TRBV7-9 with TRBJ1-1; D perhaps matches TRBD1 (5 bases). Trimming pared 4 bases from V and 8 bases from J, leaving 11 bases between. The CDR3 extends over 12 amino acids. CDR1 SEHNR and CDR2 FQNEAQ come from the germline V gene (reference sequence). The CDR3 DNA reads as TGTGCCAGCAGCTCCGAGACAGAAGAAGCTTTCTTT. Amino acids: CASSSETEEAFF. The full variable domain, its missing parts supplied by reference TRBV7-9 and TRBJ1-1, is DTGVSQNPRHKITKRGQNVTFRCDPISEHNRLYWYRQTLGQGPEFLTYFQNEAQLEKSRLLSDRFSAERPKGSFSTLEIQRTEQGDSAMYLCASSSETEEAFFGQGTRLTVV.

The chain's CDR3 is CASSPRLAGSPYNEQFF. DNA of the CDR3: TGTGCCAGCAGCCCCCGTTTAGCGGGATCCCCCTACAATGAGCAGTTCTTC. The chain combines TRBV7-7 with TRBJ2-1; 8 positions agree with TRBD2. CDR1 and CDR2 (germline): SSHAT, FNYEAQ (reference sequence). J was trimmed by 2 bases and V by 5 bases; bases with no gene match: 11. The CDR3 is 17 residues long.